One sample yielded the 14 T cell receptor beta chains listed below, sequenced in a study of CD8 T cells in ankylosing spondylitis. One entry per CDR3 protein, called by TCRdb with MiXCR from the 5' RACE reads. The sample has around 32,000 distinct CDR3 sequences, roughly 7.9% seen once. Input material: blood, either unsorted or a sorted T cell fraction (not recorded which). Source of these receptors: a male donor with ankylosing spondylitis or in good health (not recorded which).

The V gene is TRBV5-6, the J gene TRBJ2-7, with 13 bases fitting TRBD2. CDR1 and CDR2 (germline): SGHDT, YYEEEE. V gave up 4 bases and J gave up 2 bases; unmatched junction bases: 3. The CDR3 is 15 amino acids. This chain's CDR3 is CASSRLAGGTYEQYF. CDR3 in DNA: TGTGCCAGCAGCCGACTAGCGGGAGGAACCTACGAGCAGTACTTC.

The chain uses TRBV5-1 and TRBJ2-7; D remains ambiguous. This CDR3 is built from 11 residues. The germline V gene has CDR1 SGHRS and CDR2 YFSETQ. Trimming took off 4 bases at V and 2 bases at J, with 4 bases between the two ends. In DNA form, the CDR3 reads TGCGCCAGCAGCCCGCCCTACGAGCAGTACTTC. Its translation: CASSPPYEQYF.

This clonotype has a count of ten or more. The rearrangement joins TRBV2 to TRBJ2-3; TRBD2 aligns across 11 bases. CDR1 is SNHLY, CDR2 FYNNEI, per germline. Losses at the gene ends were 2 bases for V and 5 bases for J; bases not matched to a gene: 3. The CDR3 runs to 15 residues. In nucleotides, the CDR3 is TGTGCCAGCAGTGAAACTAGCGGGAGTCGAGATACGCAGTATTTT. It translates to CASSETSGSRDTQYF. Complete variable domain (other parts from reference TRBV2 and TRBJ2-3): EPEVTQTPSHQVTQMGQEVILRCVPISNHLYFYWYRQILGQKVEFLVSFYNNEISEKSEIFDDQFSVERPDGSNFTLKIRSTKLEDSAMYFCASSETSGSRDTQYFGPGTRLTVL.

This clonotype has a count of ten or more. This rearrangement joins TRBV6-5 to TRBJ1-2; D gene ambiguous. CDR1 is MNHEY, CDR2 SVGAGI, per germline. V was pared by 2 bases and J by 8 bases, with 9 bases between. This CDR3 contains 12 residues. DNA of the CDR3: TGTGCCAGCAGTTACCTCTTGGGCGGCTACACCTTC. Translation: CASSYLLGGYTF.

This clonotype showed up just once. The chain couples TRBV3-1 to TRBJ2-2; a weak D match, TRBD2 (5 bases). The ends were cut back, 11 bases at V and 5 bases at J, with 21 bases in the middle. The CDR3 length is 15 residues. Germline V lookup: CDR1 LGHDT, CDR2 YNNKEL (reference sequence). CDR3 bases: TGTGCCTGCTGCCAACTAGGAAAGGGAACCGGGGAGCTGTTTTTT. Protein: CACCQLGKGTGELFF.

At least ten counts were recorded for this clonotype. The rearrangement joins TRBV12-3 or TRBV12-4 to TRBJ2-1; D not resolved. This CDR3 comprises 12 residues. V shed 1 base and J shed 6 bases, with 4 bases lying between them. The CDR3 nucleotides read TGTGCCAGCAGTTTAGGGGTCAATGAGCAGTTCTTC. Amino acids: CASSLGVNEQFF.

This clonotype was observed at least ten times. The V and J genes are TRBV3-1 and TRBJ1-4; possibly TRBD1 for D (5 bases). V was clipped by 4 bases and J by 0 bases, with 6 bases between them. Germline values: CDR1 LGHDT, CDR2 YNNKEL (reference sequence). The CDR3 sequence is 14 residues long. CDR3 residues: CASSRQSTNEKLFF. As DNA, the CDR3 is TGTGCCAGCAGCCGACAGTCAACTAATGAAAAACTGTTTTTT.

The V gene is TRBV2, the J gene TRBJ2-1, with D maybe TRBD1 (5 bases). The germline V and J ends were trimmed by 6 bases and 10 bases, with 16 bases remaining between them. Germline assignment: CDR1 SNHLY and CDR2 FYNNEI. The CDR3 runs 13 residues. The DNA for the CDR3 is TGTGCCAGCAGCGGTATTGGGGCCGCCGAGCAGTTCTTC. Encoded protein: CASSGIGAAEQFF. Variable domain in full (rest from reference TRBV2 and TRBJ2-1): EPEVTQTPSHQVTQMGQEVILRCVPISNHLYFYWYRQILGQKVEFLVSFYNNEISEKSEIFDDQFSVERPDGSNFTLKIRSTKLEDSAMYFCASSGIGAAEQFFGPGTRLTVL.

This clonotype was seen many times. CDR3 coding DNA: TGTGCCAGCAGTGACCCAAGGGGTCGAAGATTTTACGAGCAGTACTTC. The encoded protein is CASSDPRGRRFYEQYF. The chain couples TRBV25-1 to TRBJ2-7, with a tentative D call TRBD1 (5 bases). CDR1 and CDR2 from the germline V gene are MGHDK and SYGVNS. The CDR3 extends over 16 amino acids. V lost 3 bases and J lost 4, with 19 bases in between.

This clonotype was seen many times. The gene calls are TRBV24-1 and TRBJ2-1; 10 bases fit TRBD2. Germline V gives CDR1 KGHDR, CDR2 SFDVKD. The CDR3 spans 16 residues. V dropped 4 bases and J dropped 7; count of bases not matched to a gene: 9. The DNA for the CDR3 is TGTGCCACCAGTGACCGTGCTAGCGGGAGTAGTAATGAGCAGTTCTTC. It translates to CATSDRASGSSNEQFF.

This clonotype was seen at least ten times. J is TRBJ2-1 and V is TRBV7-9; the D gene is possibly TRBD2 (5 bases). Trimming pared 5 bases from V and 9 bases from J, leaving 14 bases between. The CDR3 length is 13 residues. Germline assignment: CDR1 SEHNR and CDR2 FQNEAQ (reference sequence). As DNA, the CDR3 is TGTGCCAGCAGCCCAAATCTAGGAGGTGAGCAGTTCTTC. Protein sequence: CASSPNLGGEQFF.

This clonotype has at least ten counts. DNA of the CDR3: TGTGCCAGCAGTTGGCTTGGGGATCCGTTCTTC. Its protein is CASSWLGDPFF. The V gene is TRBV12-3 or TRBV12-4, the J gene TRBJ2-1, with no clear D. Deletions cut 4 bases from V and 15 bases from J, with 13 bases between. The CDR3 spans 11 residues.

This clonotype appeared many times. V gene TRBV3-1 combines with J gene TRBJ2-6; 12 bases map to TRBD2. Germline CDR1 and CDR2: LGHDT and YNNKEL (reference sequence). The CDR3 loop spans 18 amino acids. With V trimmed by 2 bases and J by 2 bases, 4 bases remained unmatched. The DNA of the CDR3 is TGTGCCAGCAGCCAACTAGCGGGGGGGTTCGCTGGGGCCAACGTCCTGACTTTC. It yields the protein CASSQLAGGFAGANVLTF.

This clonotype was seen at least ten times. The CDR3 here is CASWEMNEQFF. CDR3 nucleotide sequence: TGTGCCAGCTGGGAGATGAATGAGCAGTTCTTC. This rearrangement joins TRBV5-8 to TRBJ2-1; maybe TRBD2 (5 bases). The CDR3 sequence is 11 residues long. V was cut by 7 bases and J by 7 bases, with 9 bases left in between. The germline gives CDR1 SGHTS, CDR2 YDEGEE.